This T cell receptor (beta chain) derives from a study of cytomegalovirus exposure and HLA in healthy donors. This CDR3 has 16 amino acids. V dropped 2 bases and J dropped 4; count of bases not matched to a gene: 6. Looked up from germline, CDR1 is MNHEY and CDR2 is SVGAGI. Healthy individuals who donated bone marrow served as the donors. 60 Vbeta and 13 Jbeta primers were used in PCR. Libraries were prepared by immunoSEQ multiplex PCR; TCRdb keeps only in-frame clonotypes and omits some of them. The sample holds under 250,000 clones, approximately 80% seen once. The sequence derives from a woman aged 25 to 39 in good health and CMV-seronegative. This chain links TRBV6-5 with TRBJ1-4, with 8 nucleotides matching TRBD1. What was sequenced was PBMCs. DNA of the CDR3: TGTGCCAGCAGTTACGCCCGGACAGGGAATAATGAAAAACTGTTTTTT. This translates into CASSYARTGNNEKLFF.